This T cell receptor beta chain originates from a study of spatial heterogeneity in lung cancer. The CDR3 length is 16 residues. Per the germline V gene, CDR1 is MDHEN and CDR2 is SYDVKM. After removal of 2 bases from V and 0 bases from J, the junction contained 4 bases not matched to a gene. Many counts were recorded for this clonotype. Using its own MiXCR run on the 5' RACE reads, TCRdb lists one record per CDR3 protein. The sample lists tens of thousands of distinct CDR3 sequences; 12% were seen once. Time point of the sample: blood at routine non-recurrence follow-up after resection. This receptor was identified in a male donor with early-stage non-small cell lung cancer. The source material was PBMCs, sampled at follow-up. V is TRBV28 and J is TRBJ2-3, with TRBD1 identical over 8 bases. The chain's CDR3 is CASSLTGQGSTDTQYF. DNA for the CDR3: TGTGCCAGCAGTTTAACAGGACAGGGTAGCACAGATACGCAGTATTTT.